The 32 T cell receptor beta chains given below trace back to one sample, sequenced in a study of blood T cell repertoires in COVID-19. The protocol was immunoSEQ multiplex PCR, while the TCRdb copy is restricted to in-frame clones and leaves out a portion. The data contain approximately 140,000 clones, around 87% of them singletons. The source material was peripheral blood. These receptors originate from an elderly man with acute or convalescent COVID-19.

CDR3 in amino acids: CASSTGLAGEQYF. The CDR3 nucleotides read TGTGCCAGCAGCACGGGACTAGCGGGAGAGCAGTACTTC. V is TRBV7-3 and J is TRBJ2-7; 13 bases line up with TRBD2. Germline-derived CDR1 and CDR2 are SGHTA and FQGTGA. The CDR3 totals 13 residues. Trimming at V came to 5 bases and at J to 7 bases, leaving 2 bases not matched to a gene.

The chain joins TRBV3-1 (or the pseudogene TRBV3-2) to TRBJ1-3, with D unresolved. The CDR3 totals 15 residues. Trimming left V 0 bases short and J 2 bases short, with 8 bases between. Germline-derived CDR1 and CDR2 are LGHDT and YNNKEL (reference sequence). The CDR3 is CASSQDLQTGNTIYF. CDR3 sequence (DNA): TGTGCCAGCAGCCAAGATCTACAGACTGGAAACACCATATATTTT.

This chain uses TRBV30 with TRBJ1-5; 7 bases are a match to TRBD1. CDR1 and CDR2 (germline): GTSNPN, SVGIG (reference sequence). This CDR3 comprises 15 residues. V was pared by 3 bases and J by 0 bases, with 5 bases of the junction left unmatched. CDR3 in DNA: TGTGCCTGGAGAAAGACAGGGTCTAGCAATCAGCCCCAGCATTTT. Residues: CAWRKTGSSNQPQHF. The full variable domain, its missing parts supplied by reference TRBV30 and TRBJ1-5, is SQTIHQWPATLVQPVGSPLSLECTVEGTSNPNLYWYRQAAGRGLQLLFYSVGIGQISSEVPQNLSASRPQDRQFILSSKKLLLSDSGFYLCAWRKTGSSNQPQHFGDGTRLSIL.

The V gene is TRBV25-1, the J gene TRBJ2-1; 8 nucleotides agree with TRBD1. V gave up 1 base and J gave up 7 bases; unmatched junction bases: 6. This CDR3 region has 15 residues. From germline, CDR1 is MGHDK and CDR2 SYGVNS. CDR3 bases: TGTGCCAGCAGTGAATTGGACAGGGTAGGGAATGAGCAGTTCTTC. Encoded protein: CASSELDRVGNEQFF.

The chain is built from TRBV13 and TRBJ2-1; TRBD2 matches at 9 bases. V lost 5 bases to trimming and J lost 9 bases; unmatched junction nucleotides: 11. Germline CDR1 and CDR2: PRHDT and FYEKMQ (reference sequence). The CDR3 spans 15 residues. The DNA of the CDR3 is TGTGCCAGCAGCCCAATCCCCGGGACTAGCTTTGAGCAGTTCTTC. As protein: CASSPIPGTSFEQFF.

V and J are TRBV5-4 and TRBJ1-3, with D tentatively TRBD1 (6 bases). Between the trimmed V and J ends, which lost 4 bases and 0 bases, there was a span of 17 bases. CDR3 length: 17 amino acids. Germline loops: CDR1 SGHNT, CDR2 YYREEE (reference sequence). CDR3 sequence: CASSTPGGPISGNTIYF. The DNA for the CDR3 is TGTGCCAGCAGCACCCCCGGGGGGCCAATCTCTGGAAACACCATATATTTT.

V gene TRBV5-1 combines with J gene TRBJ2-3; D gene ambiguous. Germline V lookup: CDR1 SGHRS, CDR2 YFSETQ. This CDR3 spans 13 amino acids. The V end lost 1 base, the J end lost 4 bases, and 7 bases lay between the germline ends. The CDR3 nucleotides are TGCGCCAGCAGCTTGATGTATTCAGATACGCAGTATTTT. Encoded protein: CASSLMYSDTQYF.

This chain joins TRBV5-1 and TRBJ2-3; D might be TRBD1 (5 bases). The germline V gene encodes CDR1 SGHRS and CDR2 YFSETQ. The CDR3 has 14 residues. The ends were cut back, 4 bases at V and 3 bases at J, with 12 bases in the middle. Here the CDR3 DNA reads TGCGCCAGCAGCGGCCAGGGAAGAACAGATACGCAGTATTTT. It is translated as CASSGQGRTDTQYF.

This clone came up a few times. V usage is TRBV9 and J usage is TRBJ2-5; 12 bases match TRBD2. V gave up 4 bases and J gave up 2 bases; unmatched junction bases: 3. CDR1 and CDR2 from the germline V gene are SGDLS and YYNGEE. The CDR3 sequence is 15 residues long. The CDR3 nucleotides are TGTGCCAGCAGCCTCGGGACTAGCGGGCAAGAGACCCAGTACTTC. Its protein is CASSLGTSGQETQYF.

V and J are TRBV5-6 and TRBJ1-1; 7 nucleotides match TRBD1. The CDR3 covers 14 residues. The junction had 3 bases not matched to a gene; V was cut back by 0 bases and J by 4 bases. The germline gives CDR1 SGHDT, CDR2 YYEEEE. This chain's CDR3 is CASSLGQGGTEAFF. Written as DNA, the CDR3 is TGTGCCAGCAGCTTGGGCCAGGGGGGCACTGAAGCTTTCTTT.

The chain links TRBV28 to TRBJ2-5, with 9 nucleotides matching TRBD2. The CDR3 totals 14 residues. The V segment lost 6 bases and the J segment 5 bases; nucleotides outside the gene matches: 7. CDR1 is MDHEN and CDR2 is SYDVKM in the germline V gene. The CDR3 reads CASSFSGSRETQYF. The CDR3 DNA reads TGTGCCAGCAGCTTTAGCGGGAGTAGGGAGACCCAGTACTTC.

V and J are TRBV6-5 and TRBJ1-4, with D hard to call. V dropped 6 bases and J dropped 3 bases, with 14 bases sitting between them. This CDR3 has 15 amino acids. The germline CDR1 and CDR2 sequences are MNHEY and SVGAGI. The CDR3 DNA is TGTGCCAGCAGCCCCGGGAGGAGGCCTAATGAAAAACTGTTTTTT. As protein: CASSPGRRPNEKLFF.

J is TRBJ1-4 and V is TRBV28, with 7 bases identical to TRBD1. J was trimmed by 8 bases and V by 6 bases; bases with no gene match: 3. CDR1 is MDHEN and CDR2 is SYDVKM in the germline V gene. This CDR3 spans 12 amino acids. CDR3: CASRGDSEKLFF. The DNA of the CDR3 is TGTGCCAGCAGGGGGGACAGCGAAAAACTGTTTTTT. The full variable domain, completed using reference TRBV28 and TRBJ1-4, is DVKVTQSSRYLVKRTGEKVFLECVQDMDHENMFWYRQDPGLGLRLIYFSYDVKMKEKGDIPEGYSVSREKKERFSLILESASTNQTSMYLCASRGDSEKLFFGSGTQLSVL.

V usage is TRBV5-1 and J usage is TRBJ2-2, with D hard to call. The CDR3 runs 14 residues. Germline CDR1 and CDR2: SGHRS and YFSETQ. V was trimmed by 5 bases and J by 0 bases, leaving 8 bases between them. The CDR3 loop is CASRAIANTGELFF. The CDR3 DNA reads as TGCGCCAGCAGAGCGATCGCGAACACCGGGGAGCTGTTTTTT.

This sequence joins TRBV28 and TRBJ1-2; unclear D gene. CDR3 size: 13 residues. V lost 3 bases, J lost 3 bases, and 8 bases lay in between. The germline V gene encodes CDR1 MDHEN and CDR2 SYDVKM. The CDR3 DNA follows: TGTGCCAGCAGTTTTGCGAGAGACTATGGCTACACCTTC. Amino acid sequence: CASSFARDYGYTF.

The count of this clone is one. The chain recombines TRBV5-1 with TRBJ2-3; no clear D gene. The CDR3 totals 14 residues. CDR1 is SGHRS and CDR2 is YFSETQ in the germline V gene. V was cut by 6 bases and J by 3 bases, with 14 bases left in between. CDR3 DNA sequence: TGCGCCAGCACCCACAATCGCTGGACAGATACGCAGTATTTT. This codes for CASTHNRWTDTQYF.

This clone came up once. The chain carries TRBV5-1 and TRBJ2-5; 9 nucleotides line up with TRBD1. The length of the CDR3 is 15 residues. The V gene end was trimmed by 3 bases and the J gene end by 5 bases; junction bases not matched to a gene: 8. The germline CDR1 and CDR2 sequences are SGHRS and YFSETQ. This CDR3 reads CASSSRTGEWETQYF. The DNA for the CDR3 is TGCGCCAGCAGCTCCCGGACAGGGGAGTGGGAGACCCAGTACTTC. The full variable domain, with the rest looked up from reference TRBV5-1 and TRBJ2-5, is KAGVTQTPRYLIKTRGQQVTLSCSPISGHRSVSWYQQTPGQGLQFLFEYFSETQRNKGNFPGRFSGRQFSNSRSEMNVSTLELGDSALYLCASSSRTGEWETQYFGPGTRLLVL.

This clone has just a few counts. V usage is TRBV5-1 and J usage is TRBJ2-7; 7 positions agree with TRBD1. Germline V CDR1 and CDR2: SGHRS, YFSETQ. This CDR3 region has 16 residues. V was pared by 0 bases and J by 0 bases, with 6 bases of the junction left unmatched. This CDR3 reads CASSLAPAGGSYEQYF. As DNA, the CDR3 is TGCGCCAGCAGCTTGGCCCCGGCAGGGGGCTCCTACGAGCAGTACTTC.

This chain uses TRBV27 with TRBJ2-2, with D possibly matching TRBD1 (6 bases). The CDR3 runs 17 residues. From germline, CDR1 is MNHEY and CDR2 SMNVEV (reference sequence). Trimming removed 6 bases from V and 3 bases from J, with 20 bases in between. CDR3 DNA sequence: TGTGCCAGCAGGCCCACAGGGTGGGGGAGAGACACCGGGGAGCTGTTTTTT. It yields the protein CASRPTGWGRDTGELFF.

The gene calls are TRBV6-5 and TRBJ1-5, with D possibly TRBD1 on 6 matching bases. The V end was cut by 5 bases, the J end by 1 base, with 9 bases between. This CDR3 has 14 amino acids. From germline, CDR1 is MNHEY and CDR2 SVGAGI. The CDR3 loop is CASSTQGSNQPQHF. The CDR3 nucleotides are TGTGCCAGCAGTACCCAGGGGAGCAATCAGCCCCAGCATTTT.

This chain connects TRBV18 to TRBJ1-5; possibly TRBD1 for D (6 bases). CDR1 and CDR2 (germline): KGHSH, LQKENI. The germline V and J ends were trimmed by 2 bases and 3 bases, with 11 bases remaining between them. This CDR3 is 15 amino acids long. The CDR3 protein is CASSPSQGNNQPQHF. The DNA of the CDR3 is TGTGCCAGCTCACCAAGTCAGGGGAACAATCAGCCCCAGCATTTT.

The chain recombines TRBV12-5 with TRBJ1-2, with a weak D call TRBD1 (6 bases). Trimming shortened V by 4 bases and J by 6 bases, and 15 bases separated the two germline ends. This CDR3 comprises 14 residues. CDR1 is LGHNT and CDR2 is FRNRAP in the germline V gene. Here the CDR3 reads CASGYTGNGHGYTF. The CDR3 nucleotides are TGTGCTAGTGGTTACACAGGGAATGGCCATGGCTACACCTTC.

The chain employs TRBV29-1 and TRBJ2-1; 8 bases line up with TRBD2. This CDR3 comprises 14 residues. V dropped 5 bases and J dropped 7; count of bases not matched to a gene: 10. Germline assignment: CDR1 SQVTM and CDR2 ANQGSEA. In DNA form, the CDR3 reads TGCAGCGTTTCTGCGGGAGGAGGAGGAAATGAGCAGTTCTTC. As protein: CSVSAGGGGNEQFF.

This chain connects TRBV6-5 to TRBJ1-5; 7 bases are shared with TRBD1. V trimming: 6 bases; J trimming: 4 bases; junction bases outside the gene matches: 6. Germline CDR1 MNHEY, CDR2 SVGAGI. The CDR3 runs to 14 residues. DNA of the CDR3: TGTGCCAGCAGCCCCGGGACAGTTAATCAGCCCCAGCATTTT. It specifies CASSPGTVNQPQHF.

The chain links TRBV19 to TRBJ2-1; 12 bases fit TRBD2. The trim removed 3 bases at V and 10 bases at J, leaving 4 bases unmatched. The germline CDR1 and CDR2 sequences are LNHDA and SQIVND (reference sequence). The CDR3 has 14 amino acids. CDR3 DNA: TGTGCCAGTAGTATGTTTGGACTAGCGGGGGAGCAGTTCTTC. It translates to CASSMFGLAGEQFF.

The chain recombines TRBV30 with TRBJ2-1; 10 bases are a match to TRBD2. V lost 0 bases and J lost 0; bases outside the gene matches: 5. The germline V gene has CDR1 GTSNPN and CDR2 SVGIG (reference sequence). This CDR3 is 17 amino acids long. In DNA, the CDR3 is TGTGCCTGGAGTGTAGCGGGAGGGATGAGCTCCTACAATGAGCAGTTCTTC. It encodes CAWSVAGGMSSYNEQFF.

The rearrangement uses TRBV9 and TRBJ1-6, with TRBD1 matching over 10 bases. V shed 3 bases and J 7 bases; nucleotides not matched to a gene: 4. This CDR3 has 15 amino acids. Per the germline V gene, CDR1 is SGDLS and CDR2 is YYNGEE. This chain's CDR3 is CASSEAGQGNSPLHF. For the CDR3, the DNA is TGTGCCAGCAGCGAAGCGGGACAGGGGAATTCACCCCTCCACTTT.

V is TRBV6-1 and J is TRBJ2-7, with D unresolved. The CDR3 length is 15 residues. V was pared by 0 bases and J by 2 bases, with 11 bases between. Germline assignment: CDR1 MNHNS and CDR2 SASEGT. The CDR3 sequence: CASSEAEIGAYEQYF. CDR3 nucleotides: TGTGCCAGCAGTGAAGCCGAGATTGGAGCCTACGAGCAGTACTTC.

The chain joins TRBV7-9 to TRBJ2-7; 8 bases align to TRBD2. The CDR3 totals 16 residues. Losses at the gene ends were 3 bases for V and 2 bases for J; bases not matched to a gene: 9. Looked up from germline, CDR1 is SEHNR and CDR2 is FQNEAQ (reference sequence). The CDR3 region is CASSFGGAGVPYEQYF. DNA of the CDR3: TGTGCCAGCAGCTTCGGGGGGGCCGGGGTTCCCTACGAGCAGTACTTC.

The chain uses TRBV10-3 and TRBJ2-3; TRBD2 matches 9 bases. Germline lookup yields CDR1 ENHRY and CDR2 SYGVKD. This CDR3 comprises 18 residues. With 4 bases clipped from V and 2 bases from J, the junction kept 13 bases outside the gene matches. The CDR3 bases are TGTGCCATCAGTGGAGGTGTTAGCGGGAGTCGGGTCACAGATACGCAGTATTTT. Translating it yields CAISGGVSGSRVTDTQYF.

This chain connects TRBV3-1 (or the pseudogene TRBV3-2) to TRBJ2-3; 7 positions match TRBD1. The CDR3 extends over 16 amino acids. Trimming at V came to 4 bases and at J to 1 base, leaving 8 bases not matched to a gene. Germline V gene lookup returns CDR1 LGHDT and CDR2 YNNKEL (reference sequence). The chain's CDR3 is CASSRRRGGGTDTQYF. In DNA form, the CDR3 reads TGTGCCAGCAGCCGCCGACGAGGGGGCGGCACAGATACGCAGTATTTT.

This chain connects TRBV3-1 (or the pseudogene TRBV3-2) to TRBJ1-5; D is perhaps TRBD1 (5 bases). The V gene lost 4 bases and the J gene lost 3 bases, with 19 bases spanning the gap. The germline V gene has CDR1 LGHDT and CDR2 YNNKEL (reference sequence). CDR3 length: 17 residues. The CDR3 is CASSPGWSAGINQPQHF. In nucleotides, the CDR3 is TGTGCCAGCAGCCCCGGTTGGAGCGCAGGGATCAATCAGCCCCAGCATTTT.